This T cell receptor (beta chain) was identified during a study of T-cell reconstitution after alpha-beta-depleted transplantation in children. TCRbeta library construction was performed incorporating unique molecular identifiers. TCRdb reanalysed the PCR reads using MiXCR and keeps one entry per CDR3 protein. This sample yields 250,000 to 300,000 distinct CDR3 sequences, of which around 9.6% are seen a single time; about 9.4% belongs to the top ten. With 5 bases removed from V and 2 bases from J, the gap between germline ends came to 19 bases. The CDR3 has 16 amino acids. Germline V gene lookup returns CDR1 MNHNS and CDR2 SASEGT. This clonotype has a single count.

This clonotype was obtained from a human donor who donated a stem cell graft to a child with SCID. The input for sequencing was PBMCs from the stem cell graft donor, taken from the stem cell graft. The chain is built from TRBV6-1 and TRBJ2-7; weak D call: TRBD2 (5 bases). CDR3 sequence: CASSREGLIEAYEQYF. As DNA, the CDR3 is TGTGCCAGCAGTCGGGAAGGGTTAATAGAGGCCTACGAGCAGTACTTC.